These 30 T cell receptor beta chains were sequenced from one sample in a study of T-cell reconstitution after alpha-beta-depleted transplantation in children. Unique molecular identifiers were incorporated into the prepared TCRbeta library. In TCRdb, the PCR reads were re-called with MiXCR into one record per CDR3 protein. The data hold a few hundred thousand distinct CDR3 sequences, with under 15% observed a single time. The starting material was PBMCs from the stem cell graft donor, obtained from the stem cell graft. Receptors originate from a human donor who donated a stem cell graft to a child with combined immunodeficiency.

For the CDR3, the DNA is TGTGCCACCAGCAGTCGGATACAAGGGCCCCCTCTGGCTGAGCAGTTCTTC. This translates into CATSSRIQGPPLAEQFF. J is TRBJ2-1 and V is TRBV15; D unclear. With 3 bases removed from V and 9 bases from J, the gap between germline ends came to 24 bases. Germline CDR1 and CDR2: LNHNV and YYDKDF (reference sequence). This CDR3 is 17 amino acids long.

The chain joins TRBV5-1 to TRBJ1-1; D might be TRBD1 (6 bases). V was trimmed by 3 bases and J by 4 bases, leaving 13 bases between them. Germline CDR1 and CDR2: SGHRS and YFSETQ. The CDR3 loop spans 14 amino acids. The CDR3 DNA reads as TGCGCCAGCAGCTACTACAGGGAGGGCACTGAAGCTTTCTTT. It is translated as CASSYYREGTEAFF.

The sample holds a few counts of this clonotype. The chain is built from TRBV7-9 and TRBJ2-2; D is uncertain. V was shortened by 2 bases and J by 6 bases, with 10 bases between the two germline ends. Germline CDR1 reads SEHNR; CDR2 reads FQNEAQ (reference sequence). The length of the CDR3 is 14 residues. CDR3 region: CASSLNRYSGELFF. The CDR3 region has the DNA TGTGCCAGCAGCTTAAATAGGTACTCCGGGGAGCTGTTTTTT.

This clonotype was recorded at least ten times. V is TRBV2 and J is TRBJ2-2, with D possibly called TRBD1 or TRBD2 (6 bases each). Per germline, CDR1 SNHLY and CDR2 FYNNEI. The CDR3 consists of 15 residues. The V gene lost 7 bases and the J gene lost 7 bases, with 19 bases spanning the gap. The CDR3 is CASNRGGHVSGELFF. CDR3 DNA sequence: TGTGCCAGCAATCGAGGGGGGCATGTGAGCGGGGAGCTGTTTTTT.

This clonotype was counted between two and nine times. The CDR3, as DNA: TGTGCCAGCAGCTTAAATGGGGCAGGCCCCTACGAGCAGTACTTC. Encoded protein: CASSLNGAGPYEQYF. The J gene is TRBJ2-7, the V gene TRBV7-3, with D tentatively TRBD1 (5 bases). Trimming removed 1 base from V and 2 bases from J, with 12 bases in between. There are 15 residues in the CDR3. CDR1 is SGHTA, CDR2 FQGTGA, per germline.

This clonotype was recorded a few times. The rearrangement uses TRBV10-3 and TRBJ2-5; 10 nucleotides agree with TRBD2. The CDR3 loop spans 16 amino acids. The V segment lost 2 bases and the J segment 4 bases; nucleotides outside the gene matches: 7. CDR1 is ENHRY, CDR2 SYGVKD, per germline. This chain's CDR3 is CAISERASGGGETQYF. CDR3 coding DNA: TGTGCCATCAGTGAGCGGGCTAGCGGGGGAGGAGAGACCCAGTACTTC.

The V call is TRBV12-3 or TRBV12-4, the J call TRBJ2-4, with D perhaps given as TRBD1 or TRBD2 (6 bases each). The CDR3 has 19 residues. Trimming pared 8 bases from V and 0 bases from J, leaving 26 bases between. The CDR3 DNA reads TGTGCCAGCTGCTCCCGGGGTAGCGGCAGAGGGGGAGCCAAAAACATTCAGTACTTC. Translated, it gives CASCSRGSGRGGAKNIQYF.

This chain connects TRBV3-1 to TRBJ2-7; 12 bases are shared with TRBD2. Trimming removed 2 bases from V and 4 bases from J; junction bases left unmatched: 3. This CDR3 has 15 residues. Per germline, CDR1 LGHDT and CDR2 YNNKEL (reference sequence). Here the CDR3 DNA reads TGTGCCAGCAGCCAACGACTAGCGGGAGAGTACGAGCAGTACTTC. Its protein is CASSQRLAGEYEQYF.

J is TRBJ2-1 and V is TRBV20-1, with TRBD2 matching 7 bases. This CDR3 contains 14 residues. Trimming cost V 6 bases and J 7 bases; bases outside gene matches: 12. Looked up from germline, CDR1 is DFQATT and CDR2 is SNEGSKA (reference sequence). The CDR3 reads CSAGGYGGFNEQFF. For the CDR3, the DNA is TGCAGTGCGGGAGGGTATGGGGGTTTTAATGAGCAGTTCTTC.

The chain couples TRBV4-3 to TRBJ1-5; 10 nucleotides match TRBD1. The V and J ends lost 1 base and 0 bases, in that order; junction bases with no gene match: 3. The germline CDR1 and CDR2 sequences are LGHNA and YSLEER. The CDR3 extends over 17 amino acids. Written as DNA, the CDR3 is TGCGCCAGCAGCCAAGTGGGACAGGGGATTAGCAATCAGCCCCAGCATTTT. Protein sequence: CASSQVGQGISNQPQHF.

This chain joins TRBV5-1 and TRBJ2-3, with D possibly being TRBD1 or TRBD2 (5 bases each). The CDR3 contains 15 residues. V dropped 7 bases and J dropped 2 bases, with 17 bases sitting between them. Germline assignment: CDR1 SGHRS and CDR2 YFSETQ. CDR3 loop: CASQPSGRTTDTQYF. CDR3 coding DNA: TGCGCCAGCCAGCCTTCGGGACGAACCACAGATACGCAGTATTTT. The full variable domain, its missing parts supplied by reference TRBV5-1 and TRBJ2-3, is KAGVTQTPRYLIKTRGQQVTLSCSPISGHRSVSWYQQTPGQGLQFLFEYFSETQRNKGNFPGRFSGRQFSNSRSEMNVSTLELGDSALYLCASQPSGRTTDTQYFGPGTRLTVL.

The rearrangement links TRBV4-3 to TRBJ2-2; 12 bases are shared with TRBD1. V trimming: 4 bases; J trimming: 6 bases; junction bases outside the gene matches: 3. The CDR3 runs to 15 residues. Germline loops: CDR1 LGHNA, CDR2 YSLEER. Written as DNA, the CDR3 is TGCGCCAGCAGCCCGGGACAGGGGGCTGCCGGGGAGCTGTTTTTT. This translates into CASSPGQGAAGELFF.

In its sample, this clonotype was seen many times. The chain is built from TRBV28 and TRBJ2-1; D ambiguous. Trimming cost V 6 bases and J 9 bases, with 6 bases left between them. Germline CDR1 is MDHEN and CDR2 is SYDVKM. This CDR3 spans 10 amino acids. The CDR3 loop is CASRLSEQFF. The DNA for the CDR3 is TGTGCCAGCAGGTTAAGTGAGCAGTTCTTC. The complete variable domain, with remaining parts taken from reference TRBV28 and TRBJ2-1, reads DVKVTQSSRYLVKRTGEKVFLECVQDMDHENMFWYRQDPGLGLRLIYFSYDVKMKEKGDIPEGYSVSREKKERFSLILESASTNQTSMYLCASRLSEQFFGPGTRLTVL.

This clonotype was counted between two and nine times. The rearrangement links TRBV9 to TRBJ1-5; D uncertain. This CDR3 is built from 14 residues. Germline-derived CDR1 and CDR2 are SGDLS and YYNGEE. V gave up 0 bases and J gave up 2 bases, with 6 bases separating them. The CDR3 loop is CASSVAGGNQPQHF. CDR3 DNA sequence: TGTGCCAGCAGCGTAGCCGGGGGCAATCAGCCCCAGCATTTT.

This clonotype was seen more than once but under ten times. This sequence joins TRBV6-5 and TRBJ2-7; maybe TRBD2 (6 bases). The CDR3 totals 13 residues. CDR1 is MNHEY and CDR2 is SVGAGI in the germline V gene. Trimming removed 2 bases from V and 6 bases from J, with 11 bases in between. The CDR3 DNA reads TGTGCCAGCAGTTACACTAGCTCCGGCGAGCAGTACTTC. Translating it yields CASSYTSSGEQYF.

CDR3 DNA sequence: TGTGCCAGCAGTGGTGACAGGGCCAAAAACATTCAGTACTTC. This translates into CASSGDRAKNIQYF. The chain links TRBV7-3 to TRBJ2-4; D is possibly TRBD1 (6 bases). Germline values: CDR1 SGHTA, CDR2 FQGTGA. The CDR3 is 14 residues long. Trimming took off 6 bases at V and 1 base at J, with 10 bases between the two ends.

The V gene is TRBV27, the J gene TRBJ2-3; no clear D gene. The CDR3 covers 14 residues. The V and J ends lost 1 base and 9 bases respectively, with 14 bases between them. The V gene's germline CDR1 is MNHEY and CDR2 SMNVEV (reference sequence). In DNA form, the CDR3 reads TGTGCCAGCAGTTTATATGCGAGACTGGACACGCAGTATTTT. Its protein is CASSLYARLDTQYF.

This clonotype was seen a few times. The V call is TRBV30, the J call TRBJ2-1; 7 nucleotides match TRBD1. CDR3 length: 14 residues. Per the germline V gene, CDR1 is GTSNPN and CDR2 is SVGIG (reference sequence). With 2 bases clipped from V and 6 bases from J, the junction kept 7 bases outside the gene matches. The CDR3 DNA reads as TGTGCCTGGAGTCAGGGACAGTCTATCAATGAGCAGTTCTTC. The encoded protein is CAWSQGQSINEQFF. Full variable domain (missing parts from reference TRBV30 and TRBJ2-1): SQTIHQWPATLVQPVGSPLSLECTVEGTSNPNLYWYRQAAGRGLQLLFYSVGIGQISSEVPQNLSASRPQDRQFILSSKKLLLSDSGFYLCAWSQGQSINEQFFGPGTRLTVL.

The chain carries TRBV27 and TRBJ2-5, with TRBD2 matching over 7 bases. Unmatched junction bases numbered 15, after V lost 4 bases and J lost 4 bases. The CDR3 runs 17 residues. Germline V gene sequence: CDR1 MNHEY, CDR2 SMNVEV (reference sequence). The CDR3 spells CASSYDPEGGEVETQYF. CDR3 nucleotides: TGTGCCAGCAGTTACGACCCCGAGGGAGGGGAGGTAGAGACCCAGTACTTC.

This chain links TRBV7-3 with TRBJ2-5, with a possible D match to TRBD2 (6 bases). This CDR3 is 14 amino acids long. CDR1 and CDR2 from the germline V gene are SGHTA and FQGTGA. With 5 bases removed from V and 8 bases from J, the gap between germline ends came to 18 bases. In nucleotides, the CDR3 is TGTGCCAGCAGCCTAGGCCCTAATAGCGGAACCCAGTACTTC. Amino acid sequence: CASSLGPNSGTQYF.

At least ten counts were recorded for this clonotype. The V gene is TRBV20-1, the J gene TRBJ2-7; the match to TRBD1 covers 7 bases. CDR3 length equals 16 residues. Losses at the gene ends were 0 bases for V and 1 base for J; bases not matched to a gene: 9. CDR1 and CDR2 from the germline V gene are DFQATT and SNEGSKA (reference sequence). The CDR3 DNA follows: TGCAGTGCTAGAGACCCGGGACAGCCGAGGTCCTACGAGCAGTACTTC. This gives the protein CSARDPGQPRSYEQYF.

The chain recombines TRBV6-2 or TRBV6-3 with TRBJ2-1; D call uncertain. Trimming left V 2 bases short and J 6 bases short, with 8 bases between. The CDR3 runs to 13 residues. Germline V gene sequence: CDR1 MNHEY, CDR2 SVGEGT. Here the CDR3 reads CASSYPGTNEQFF. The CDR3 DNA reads TGTGCCAGCAGTTACCCTGGAACCAATGAGCAGTTCTTC.

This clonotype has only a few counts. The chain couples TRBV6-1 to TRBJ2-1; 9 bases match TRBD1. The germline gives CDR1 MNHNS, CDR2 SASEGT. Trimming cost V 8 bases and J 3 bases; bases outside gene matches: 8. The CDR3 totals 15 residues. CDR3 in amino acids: CASGQDRGYYNEQFF. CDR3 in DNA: TGTGCCAGCGGACAGGACAGGGGCTACTACAATGAGCAGTTCTTC.

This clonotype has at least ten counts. CDR3 nucleotides: TGTGCCAGCAGCTCGTGGACACAGGCTTTCTTT. It specifies CASSSWTQAFF. This rearrangement joins TRBV7-9 to TRBJ1-1; a possible D gene is TRBD1 (5 bases). The V gene lost 4 bases and the J gene lost 11 bases, with 11 bases spanning the gap. CDR1 SEHNR and CDR2 FQNEAQ come from the germline V gene (reference sequence). The CDR3 is 11 amino acids.

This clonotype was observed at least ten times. DNA of the CDR3: TGTGCCAGCAGCTTAGCTAGCGGGAGGGCCGTTGAGCAGTTCTTC. Its translation: CASSLASGRAVEQFF. The chain recombines TRBV7-2 with TRBJ2-1, with 11 bases that match TRBD2. V lost 0 bases, J lost 9 bases, and 4 bases stayed unmatched. CDR3 size: 15 residues. Germline loops: CDR1 SGHTA, CDR2 FQGNSA.

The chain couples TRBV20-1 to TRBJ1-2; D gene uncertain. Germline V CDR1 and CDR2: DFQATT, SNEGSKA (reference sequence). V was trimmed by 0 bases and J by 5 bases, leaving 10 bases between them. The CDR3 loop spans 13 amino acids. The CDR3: CSARENPAYGYTF. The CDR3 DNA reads TGCAGTGCTAGAGAGAACCCCGCTTATGGCTACACCTTC.

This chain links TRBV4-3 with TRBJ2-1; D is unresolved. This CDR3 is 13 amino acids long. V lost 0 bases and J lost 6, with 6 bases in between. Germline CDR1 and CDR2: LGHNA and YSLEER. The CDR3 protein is CASSQDIGNEQFF. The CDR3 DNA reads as TGCGCCAGCAGCCAAGATATCGGCAATGAGCAGTTCTTC.

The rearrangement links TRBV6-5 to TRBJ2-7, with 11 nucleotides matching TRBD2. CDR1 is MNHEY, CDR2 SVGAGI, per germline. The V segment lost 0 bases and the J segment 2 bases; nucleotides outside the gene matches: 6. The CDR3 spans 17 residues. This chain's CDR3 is CASSYSVPSGGTYEQYF. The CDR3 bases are TGTGCCAGCAGTTACTCGGTCCCTAGCGGGGGGACCTACGAGCAGTACTTC.

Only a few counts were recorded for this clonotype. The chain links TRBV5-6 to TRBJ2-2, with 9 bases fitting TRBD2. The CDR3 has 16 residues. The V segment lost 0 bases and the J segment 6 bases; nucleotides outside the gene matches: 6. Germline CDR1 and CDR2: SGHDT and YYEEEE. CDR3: CASSLDTAGGPGELFF. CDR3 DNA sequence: TGTGCCAGCAGCTTGGATACCGCGGGAGGGCCCGGGGAGCTGTTTTTT.

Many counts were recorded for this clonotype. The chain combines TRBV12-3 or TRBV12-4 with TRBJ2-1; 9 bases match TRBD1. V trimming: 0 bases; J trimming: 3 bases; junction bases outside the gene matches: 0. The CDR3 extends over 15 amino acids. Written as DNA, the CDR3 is TGTGCCAGCAGTTTAGCGACAGGGGGCTACAATGAGCAGTTCTTC. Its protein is CASSLATGGYNEQFF.